These T cell receptor beta chains were read from a single sample in a study of blood T cell repertoires in COVID-19. TCRdb keeps only in-frame clones here, not all; method: immunoSEQ multiplex PCR. The table shows approximately 100,000 clones, with 80% to 95% occurring only once. The sequencing sample was made of peripheral blood. The source of these receptors is a man between 65 and 79 years old with acute or convalescent COVID-19. CDR3s include the opening cysteine and the closing phenylalanine or tryptophan. A D gene is named only where the DNA matches it firmly. Size values are once, few and many counts, or a class for expanded clones, and some rows have none.

v_gene	j_gene	d_gene	abundance	CDR3nt	CDR3aa
TRBV6-2/TRBV6-3	TRBJ1-5	NA	NA	TGTGCCAGCAGTCAGGGAAATAGCAATCAGCCCCAGCATTTT	CASSQGNSNQPQHF
TRBV27	TRBJ2-1	TRBD2	NA	TGTGCCAGCAGTAGTGGACTAGCGGGTCACTCCTACAATGAGCAGTTCTTC	CASSSGLAGHSYNEQFF
TRBV6-5	TRBJ2-1	TRBD2	NA	TGTGCCAGCAGTTACATTAGCGGGAGGAATGAGCAGTTCTTC	CASSYISGRNEQFF
TRBV27	TRBJ2-3	NA	NA	TGTGCCAGCAAGTTCGGCGGTACCGATACGCAGTATTTT	CASKFGGTDTQYF
TRBV5-1	TRBJ2-7	TRBD2	NA	TGCGCCAGCAGCCAGGGACTAGCGGGAGGGCCTTCCTACGAGCAGTACTTC	CASSQGLAGGPSYEQYF
TRBV6-5	TRBJ2-7	TRBD1	NA	TGTGCCAGCAGTCCAGGACAGGGGGTCGCCTACGAGCAGTACTTC	CASSPGQGVAYEQYF
TRBV6-4	TRBJ1-1	NA	NA	TGTGCCAGCAGTGTCGGGTTTAACACTGAAGCTTTCTTT	CASSVGFNTEAFF
TRBV5-8	TRBJ2-1	TRBD1	once	TGTGCCAGCAGCTCCCCGGGACAGGGAACTATTGGGCAGTTCTTC	CASSSPGQGTIGQFF
TRBV13	TRBJ2-7	TRBD2	NA	TGTGCCAGCAACGACAGGGTTGGACTAGCGGGAGGCGAGCAGTACTTC	CASNDRVGLAGGEQYF
TRBV23-1	TRBJ1-5	NA	NA	TGCGCCAGCAGTCAATCTTCATCTCGGTATCAGCCCCAGCATTTT	CASSQSSSRYQPQHF
TRBV6-5	TRBJ1-6	TRBD1	once	TGTGCCAGCAGGATACCGGGACAGTTTAATTCACCCCTCCACTTT	CASRIPGQFNSPLHF
TRBV10-2	TRBJ1-5	NA	NA	TGCGCCAGCAGGGCGGGGGGATCCCAGCCCCAGCATTTT	CASRAGGSQPQHF
TRBV11-3	TRBJ2-1	NA	NA	TGTGCCAGCAGCTTAGAAGGACTGACATCGGGGTACAATGAGCAGTTCTTC	CASSLEGLTSGYNEQFF
TRBV5-1	TRBJ1-3	TRBD1	NA	TGCGCCAGCAGCTTGCAAGGGACAGGGATTTTATATTTT	CASSLQGTGILYF
TRBV29-1	TRBJ1-2	NA	NA	TGCAGCGCCGAAAGGGGAGGGCTCTATGGCTACACCTTC	CSAERGGLYGYTF
TRBV6-5	TRBJ2-7	TRBD1	NA	TGTGCCAGTTTGGGACAGGGGATCCACGAGCAGTACTTC	CASLGQGIHEQYF
TRBV5-4	TRBJ1-2	NA	NA	TGTGCCAGCAGCTTGGCCCAGGGAACCTATGGCTACACCTTC	CASSLAQGTYGYTF
TRBV29-1	TRBJ1-1	TRBD1	NA	TGCAGCGGTAACAGGGGGCGCAATGAAGCTTTCTTT	CSGNRGRNEAFF
TRBV30	TRBJ2-1	TRBD2	once	TGTGCCTGGAATAGCGGGGGTATGTACAATGAGCAGTTCTTC	CAWNSGGMYNEQFF
TRBV30	TRBJ2-5	NA	NA	TGTGCCTGGATTTCAGGGAATCAAGGGACCCAGTACTTC	CAWISGNQGTQYF
TRBV19	TRBJ1-1	TRBD1	NA	TGTGCCAGTCTTAGACAGGGAAAGGGCACTGAAGCTTTCTTT	CASLRQGKGTEAFF
TRBV5-1	TRBJ2-5	NA	NA	TGCGCCAGCAGCCACAAAGAGACCCAGTACTTC	CASSHKETQYF
TRBV13	TRBJ1-4	NA	once	TGTGCCAGCAGCTTTGGGCAGACCAATGAAAAACTGTTTTTT	CASSFGQTNEKLFF
TRBV18	TRBJ2-1	NA	NA	TGTGCCAGCTCAACGAGGGGGAGTTCCAATGAGCAGTTCTTC	CASSTRGSSNEQFF
TRBV19	TRBJ1-5	NA	NA	TGTGCCAGTAGTATTTCAGGAAGGTATCAGCCCCAGCATTTT	CASSISGRYQPQHF
TRBV5-1	TRBJ1-6	NA	NA	TGCGCCAGCAGCTTGCGGGAAAGCTCCTATAATTCACCCCTCCACTTT	CASSLRESSYNSPLHF
TRBV6-5	TRBJ2-1	TRBD1	once	TGTGCCAGCAGACCGGGACAGGGTTTCGATGAGCAGTTCTTC	CASRPGQGFDEQFF
TRBV10-1	TRBJ2-5	NA	NA	TGCGCCAGCAGTGGAGGGGGTAGCGAGACCCAGTACTTC	CASSGGGSETQYF
TRBV28	TRBJ1-2	TRBD1	NA	TGTGCCAGCAGTTGGACAGGGGCTAACTATGGCTACACCTTC	CASSWTGANYGYTF
TRBV6-5	TRBJ2-5	TRBD2	NA	TGTGCCAGCACCCGAGCGGGCACCGGGGGGGAGACCCAGTACTTC	CASTRAGTGGETQYF
TRBV12-3/TRBV12-4	TRBJ2-1	NA	NA	TGTGCCAGCAGTGTAAATGAGCAGTTCTTC	CASSVNEQFF
TRBV27	TRBJ2-7	TRBD1	NA	TGTGCCAGCAGGATGGGACAGGGAGGGTTTTACGAGCAGTACTTC	CASRMGQGGFYEQYF
TRBV12-3/TRBV12-4	TRBJ2-7	TRBD2	NA	TGTGCCAGCAGTTTAGGTCTAGCGGGGTTGCAGTACTTC	CASSLGLAGLQYF
TRBV18	TRBJ2-5	TRBD2	once	TGTGCCAGCTCACCTCGGACTAGCTCGGAGACCCAGTACTTC	CASSPRTSSETQYF
TRBV27	TRBJ1-1	NA	NA	TGTGCCAGTTGGTGGACAACCAGGACGAACACTGAAGCTTTCTTT	CASWWTTRTNTEAFF
TRBV23-1	TRBJ1-5	NA	NA	TGCGCCAGCAGTCAATTGGGGGAGGGGAGGGATCAGCCCCAGCATTTT	CASSQLGEGRDQPQHF
TRBV4-1	TRBJ1-4	TRBD1	NA	TGCGCCAGCAGCCCCCGGGACAGAGGATTTTCGGCCGAAAAACTGTTTTTT	CASSPRDRGFSAEKLFF
TRBV19	TRBJ1-6	TRBD1	NA	TGTGCCAGTAGTACAAGGGACAGTTGGTCACCCCTCCACTTT	CASSTRDSWSPLHF
TRBV15	TRBJ2-1	TRBD2	NA	TGTGCCACCAGCAGAGTAAGGCTAGCGGGGAATGAGCAGTTCTTC	CATSRVRLAGNEQFF
TRBV9	TRBJ2-2	TRBD1	once	TGTGCCAGCAGCGTAGGAGGACAGGCGAACACCGGGGAGCTGTTTTTT	CASSVGGQANTGELFF
TRBV30	TRBJ1-2	NA	NA	TGTGCCTGGACCTTTATGCGACAGTTGGGCTACACCTTC	CAWTFMRQLGYTF
TRBV11-3	TRBJ2-1	TRBD2	NA	TGTGCCAGCAGCTTACCCCTTCGACTAGCGGGTAGCTCCTACAATGAGCAGTTCTTC	CASSLPLRLAGSSYNEQFF
TRBV27	TRBJ2-7	TRBD1	NA	TGTGCCAGCAGGCCCGACAGGGCACCTATCGGCTACGAGCAGTACTTC	CASRPDRAPIGYEQYF
TRBV5-6	TRBJ2-5	TRBD2	NA	TGTGCCAGCAGCCAGGGACTAGCGGGGGGCTGGGAGACCCAGTACTTC	CASSQGLAGGWETQYF
TRBV30	TRBJ2-3	TRBD2	NA	TGTGCCTGGAGTCTCGAGTTAGCGGGGGGTGGTGATACGCAGTATTTT	CAWSLELAGGGDTQYF
TRBV5-4	TRBJ2-2	TRBD2	NA	TGTGCCAGCAGCTTGGGCGGGAGGGTTCACGGGGAGCTGTTTTTT	CASSLGGRVHGELFF
TRBV5-6	TRBJ2-5	TRBD2	NA	TGTGCCAGCAGCATGGGGACTAGCATCGAGACCCAGTACTTC	CASSMGTSIETQYF
TRBV18	TRBJ2-6	TRBD1	NA	TGTGCCAGCTCACGATCGGGACAGGGTTCGTCTGGGGCCAACGTCCTGACTTTC	CASSRSGQGSSGANVLTF
TRBV10-2	TRBJ2-1	NA	NA	TGCGCCAGCACGCGGGCATCCGAGCAGTTCTTC	CASTRASEQFF
TRBV2	TRBJ2-7	NA	NA	TGTGCCAGCAGTACAGGGGGCGCGGGGGGATACGAGCAGTACTTC	CASSTGGAGGYEQYF
TRBV2	TRBJ1-5	TRBD1	NA	TGTGCCAGCAGTCGGACAGGGTATAGCAATCAGCCCCAGCATTTT	CASSRTGYSNQPQHF
TRBV9	TRBJ2-1	NA	NA	TGTGCCAGCAGCGTGTCACAGGGTGGCTGGTATGAGCAGTTCTTC	CASSVSQGGWYEQFF
TRBV5-6	TRBJ2-3	TRBD1	NA	TGTGCCAGCAGCCGACAGGGGAGCACAGATACGCAGTATTTT	CASSRQGSTDTQYF